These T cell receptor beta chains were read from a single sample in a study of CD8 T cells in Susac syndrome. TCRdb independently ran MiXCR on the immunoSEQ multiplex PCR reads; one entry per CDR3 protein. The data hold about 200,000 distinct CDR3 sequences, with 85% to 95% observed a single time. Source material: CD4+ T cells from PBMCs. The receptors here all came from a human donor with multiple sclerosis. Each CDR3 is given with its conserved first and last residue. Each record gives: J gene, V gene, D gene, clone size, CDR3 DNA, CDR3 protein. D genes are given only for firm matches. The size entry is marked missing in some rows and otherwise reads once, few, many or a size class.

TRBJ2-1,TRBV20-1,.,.,TGCAGTGCCAGTGGTCTCCTTAATGAGCAGTTCTTC,CSASGLLNEQFF
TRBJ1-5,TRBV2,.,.,TGTGCCAGCGGGGGGGGTTCTAGCCAGCCCCAGCATTTT,CASGGGSSQPQHF
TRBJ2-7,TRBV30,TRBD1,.,TGTGCCTGGCTCAGGGGGTACGAGCAGTACTTC,CAWLRGYEQYF
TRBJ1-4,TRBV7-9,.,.,TGTGCCAGCAGCTTACGTGATGTAGAACTGTTTTTT,CASSLRDVELFF
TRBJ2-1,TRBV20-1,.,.,TGCAGTGCTAGAGTGCAGGGCCCCTACAATGAGCAGTTCTTC,CSARVQGPYNEQFF
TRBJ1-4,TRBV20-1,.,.,TGCAGTGCTGTAGGGGACGCTAATGAAAAACTGTTTTTT,CSAVGDANEKLFF
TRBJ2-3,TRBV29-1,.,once,TGCAGCACTGATCCACAGTCCACTTACACAGATACGCAGTATTTT,CSTDPQSTYTDTQYF
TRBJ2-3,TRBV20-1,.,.,TGCAGTGTATACCCAGATACGCAGTATTTT,CSVYPDTQYF
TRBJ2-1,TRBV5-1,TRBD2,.,TGCGCCAGCAGCTTGAGCGGGGTAAATGAGCAGTTCTTC,CASSLSGVNEQFF
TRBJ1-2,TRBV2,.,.,TGTGCCAGCAGCGGGGAGCCCGTAGACTATGGCTACACCTTC,CASSGEPVDYGYTF
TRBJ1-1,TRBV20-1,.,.,TGCAGTGCTAGCCTGCGGGGCCGGGGGAGGATTGGGAACACTGAAGCTTTCTTT,CSASLRGRGRIGNTEAFF
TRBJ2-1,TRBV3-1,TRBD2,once,TGTGCCAGCAGCCGGACTAGCGCTCCGACCGATGAGCAGTTCTTC,CASSRTSAPTDEQFF
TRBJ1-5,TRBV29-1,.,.,TGCAGCGTTGGCCGGGGGACCAATCAGCCCCAGCATTTT,CSVGRGTNQPQHF
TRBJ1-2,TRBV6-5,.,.,TGTGCCACCAGAAGGGGCTCAGCTAACTATGGCTACACCTTC,CATRRGSANYGYTF
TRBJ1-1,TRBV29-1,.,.,TGCAGCGTTGAGAGTCACAGGTTCAACACTGAAGCTTTCTTT,CSVESHRFNTEAFF
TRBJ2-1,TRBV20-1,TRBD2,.,TGCAGTGCTAGAGGTCAGGGCGGCGGGGGGATTATTGAGCAGTTCTTC,CSARGQGGGGIIEQFF
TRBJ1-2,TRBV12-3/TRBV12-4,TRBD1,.,TGTGCCAGCGCCACAGGGGCTAACTATGGCTACACCTTC,CASATGANYGYTF
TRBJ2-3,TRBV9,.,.,TGTGCCAGCAGCCCGGGGATCCACCCGAGCACAGATACGCAGTATTTT,CASSPGIHPSTDTQYF
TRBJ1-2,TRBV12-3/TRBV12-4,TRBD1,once,TGTGCCAGCACCGTACAGGGGGGTAACTATGGCTACACCTTC,CASTVQGGNYGYTF
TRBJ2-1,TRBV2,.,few,TGTGCCAGCAGTGCCCCGGGGTGTAGCTCCTACAATGAGCAGTTCTTC,CASSAPGCSSYNEQFF
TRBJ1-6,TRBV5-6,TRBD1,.,TGTGCCAGCACAGACAGGGTTACGTCGCCCCTCCACTTT,CASTDRVTSPLHF
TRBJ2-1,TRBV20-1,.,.,TGCAGTGCCTCCATGACCACCTACAATGAGCAGTTCTTC,CSASMTTYNEQFF
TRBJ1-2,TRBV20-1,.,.,TGCAGTGCTAGATATGTCGGACAGAACTATGGCTACACCTTC,CSARYVGQNYGYTF
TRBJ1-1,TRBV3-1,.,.,TGTGCCAGCTATGGACTCGAGGGAGCTTTCTTT,CASYGLEGAFF
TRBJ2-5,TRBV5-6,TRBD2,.,TGTGCCAGCAGCACCTCTAGCGGGGCGGGCTTGAAGACCCAGTACTTC,CASSTSSGAGLKTQYF
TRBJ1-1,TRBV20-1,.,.,TGCAGTGCTCCTTGGACAGCGAACACTGAAGCTTTCTTT,CSAPWTANTEAFF
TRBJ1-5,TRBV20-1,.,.,TGCAGTGCTAGTGGAACGATGGGGGAGCCCCAGCATTTT,CSASGTMGEPQHF
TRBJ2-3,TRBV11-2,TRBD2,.,TGTGCCAGCAGCTTTCGTGGGACTAGCGGGGGGGCCGGTAGCACAGATACGCAGTATTTT,CASSFRGTSGGAGSTDTQYF
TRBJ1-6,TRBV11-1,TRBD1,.,TGTGCCAGCAGCTTTTCACCACCGGACAGGCTCCACTTT,CASSFSPPDRLHF
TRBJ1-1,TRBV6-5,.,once,TGTGCCAGCAGAAAGACTAGTACAATCCCTCAAGCTTTCTTT,CASRKTSTIPQAFF
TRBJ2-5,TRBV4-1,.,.,TGCGCCAGCAGCCAAGCAGTCTTAGAGACCCAGTACTTC,CASSQAVLETQYF
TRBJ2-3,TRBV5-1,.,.,TGCGCCAGCAGCTTGGTTGCAGGGAGCACAGATACGCAGTATTTT,CASSLVAGSTDTQYF
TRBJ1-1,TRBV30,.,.,TGTGCCTGGAGTGCATCCGGGATTGAAGCTTTCTTT,CAWSASGIEAFF
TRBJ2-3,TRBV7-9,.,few,TGTGCCAGCAGCTTGGGCCTGGGGGCAGATACGCAGTATTTT,CASSLGLGADTQYF
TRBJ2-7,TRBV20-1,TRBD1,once,TGCAGTGCTAGGCCCAGGGGGCAGGGGGCGCTTGGCGAGCAGTACTTC,CSARPRGQGALGEQYF
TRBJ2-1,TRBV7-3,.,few,TGTGCCAGCAGCTACGCGGGAAGCTCCTACAATGAGCAGTTCTTC,CASSYAGSSYNEQFF
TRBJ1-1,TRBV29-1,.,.,TGCAGCGTTGTCGGGGGATGGAACACTGAAGCTTTCTTT,CSVVGGWNTEAFF